The sequence of this T cell receptor beta chain was determined in a study of immune evolution from preneoplasia to lung adenocarcinoma. General study points: Top clone frequencies peaked in normal lung, apparently declining through invasive adenocarcinoma. Later-stage lesions seemingly showed higher T cell density and diversity than normal lung.

This clone was observed a handful of times. What it recognizes is unknown. Between the mid-2010s and the late 2010s, patients underwent resection in Japan or China. Repertoires were generated with immunoSEQ multiplex PCR, while TCRdb's copy carries only in-frame clones and drops some. There are under 9,000 clones in the sample; around 79% occur only once, and around 8% lies in the top ten. The receptor's source is a person between 65 and 79 years old with lung adenocarcinoma. Sequencing used FFPE minimally invasive lung adenocarcinoma tissue.

The CDR3 coding sequence is TGCAGCGTTGGGTTAGGAGGGACAGATACGCAGTATTTT. Encoded protein: CSVGLGGTDTQYF. The chain couples TRBV29-1 to TRBJ2-3; maybe TRBD2 (6 bases). From germline, CDR1 is SQVTM and CDR2 ANQGSEA. Trimming took 4 bases from V and 3 from J, leaving 11 bases between them. There are 13 residues in the CDR3.